This T cell receptor (beta chain) stems from a study of shared clonotypes between healthy human individuals. Background on the study: Researchers assigned three CD4 naive, three CD4 memory, two CD8 naive and one CD8 memory plate to each donor.

Notes on the study in general: A handful of donors had approximately 4.6% of their naive CD4 clonotypes in common.

Donors comprised healthy HIV-negative adults lacking recent acute infections or vaccinations. Here immunoSEQ multiplex PCR was the method, and the copy in TCRdb shows in-frame clones only, minus some. The sample shows about 2 million clones, 85% to 95% of them seen only once. The germline V gene has CDR1 SGHAT and CDR2 FQNNGV. With 11 bases removed from V and 7 bases from J, the gap between germline ends came to 14 bases. This CDR3 is 12 amino acids long. Concerning this clone itself: What it binds is unknown.

The TCR sequence derives from a young man in good health. J is TRBJ1-4 and V is TRBV11-2; the D gene is possibly TRBD1 (5 bases). Specimen: naive CD4+ T cells sorted from blood. As for subset: CD45RA+ positively selected. The CDR3 loop reads CAGGDSGEKLFF. The CDR3 nucleotides read TGTGCCGGCGGGGACTCCGGTGAAAAACTGTTTTTT.